This is a list of T cell receptor beta chains from one sample in a study of graft-versus-host responses after intestinal transplantation. The protocol was immunoSEQ multiplex PCR, while the TCRdb copy is restricted to in-frame clones and leaves out a portion. This sample has 50,000 or so clones, with around 91% found just once. Source: PBMCs, taken roughly 120 days after intestinal transplantation. The receptors were sampled from a human patient who received an intestinal transplant, so some T cells may come from the graft donor. The CDR3 runs from the conserved cysteine through the conserved F or W. The D gene is left open where the match is weak. Expanded clones get a size class; other rows say once, few or many, or leave the size out.

j_call d_call clone_size v_call cdr3_nt cdr3_aa
TRBJ1-3 TRBD1 once TRBV5-6 TGTGCCAGCAGCTTCAGGGGGTTCGGAAACACCATATATTTT CASSFRGFGNTIYF
TRBJ2-5 TRBD2 once TRBV4-2 TGTGCCAGCAGCCCAGAACTAGCGGGAGGACGAAGCCAAGAGACCCAGTACTTC CASSPELAGGRSQETQYF
TRBJ2-2 TRBD1 few TRBV19 TGTGCCAGTAGTCCCCAGGGACAGGGTGGGACCGGGGAGCTGTTTTTT CASSPQGQGGTGELFF
TRBJ2-2 TRBD2 NA TRBV5-1 TGCGCCAGTCGACTAGCGTACACCGGGGAGCTGTTTTTT CASRLAYTGELFF
TRBJ2-1 TRBD1 NA TRBV15 TGTGCCACCAGCAGAGGACAGGGGGTCTACAATGAGCAGTTCTTC CATSRGQGVYNEQFF
TRBJ2-5 NA NA TRBV6-5 TGTGCCAGCAGTTGGCGGGCACAAGAGACCCAGTACTTC CASSWRAQETQYF
TRBJ2-1 TRBD2 few TRBV7-8 TGTGCCAGCAGCCTGAGGCGGCTAGCGGGAGGCAGGGAGCAGTTCTTC CASSLRRLAGGREQFF
TRBJ2-7 NA NA TRBV4-1 TGCGCCAGCAGCCAAAGCGTCTCCTACGAGCAGTACTTC CASSQSVSYEQYF
TRBJ2-7 TRBD1 NA TRBV28 TGTGCCAGCAGTTTACGGCAGGGGGTTCCCTACGAGCAGTACTTC CASSLRQGVPYEQYF
TRBJ2-7 TRBD2 once TRBV27 TGTGCCAGCAGTTTAGGACTAGCGGGAGCTTCGTACGAGCAGTACTTC CASSLGLAGASYEQYF
TRBJ2-3 NA NA TRBV4-1 TGCGCCAGCAGCCAAGATTGGGGGGGGCCTAGCACAGATACGCAGTATTTT CASSQDWGGPSTDTQYF
TRBJ1-4 NA NA TRBV4-1 TGCGCCAGCAGTCGTACGGGAGTAAGAGGCGTGGGGGAACTGTTTTTT CASSRTGVRGVGELFF
TRBJ2-1 NA NA TRBV6-1 TGTGCCAGCAACACACGTGACAGCCTCAATGAGCAGTTCTTC CASNTRDSLNEQFF
TRBJ2-6 NA NA TRBV6-5 TGTGCCAGCAGTTACTCGAGGTCAGCTGGGGCCAACGTCCTGACTTTC CASSYSRSAGANVLTF
TRBJ2-7 NA NA TRBV5-4 TGTGCCAGCAGCTTCCCAGGGGGCGGGAGGGCCTACGAGCAGTACTTC CASSFPGGGRAYEQYF
TRBJ1-4 NA NA TRBV4-1 TGCGCCAGCAGCCAAGTCGTCGGGGAAAAACTGTTTTTT CASSQVVGEKLFF
TRBJ2-7 NA NA TRBV28 TGTGCCATGGGTTTAGGGGTCCCCTACGAGCAGTACTTC CAMGLGVPYEQYF
TRBJ2-7 NA once TRBV19 TGTGCCAGTAGTGCCCGGGACGGCCCGGACGAGCAGTACTTC CASSARDGPDEQYF